These 26 T cell receptor beta chains originate from one sample sequenced in a study of T cell responses to AZD1222 COVID-19 vaccine. The protocol was immunoSEQ multiplex PCR, while the TCRdb copy is restricted to in-frame clones and leaves out a portion. The sample carries roughly 120,000 clones, roughly 90% recorded once. The source was peripheral blood, collected on day 0 of AZD1222 vaccination. All receptors derive from an adult in good health.

The V call is TRBV7-8, the J call TRBJ2-7, with 8 positions matching TRBD1. CDR3 length: 14 amino acids. The germline V gene encodes CDR1 SGHVS and CDR2 FQNEAQ. Trimming took 5 bases from V and 0 from J; bases not matched to a gene: 3. CDR3 residues: CASSVGTGSYEQYF. CDR3 nucleotide sequence: TGTGCCAGCAGCGTCGGGACAGGCTCCTACGAGCAGTACTTC.

This chain uses TRBV5-4 with TRBJ2-2; D unclear. The germline V gene has CDR1 SGHNT and CDR2 YYREEE (reference sequence). This CDR3 is built from 12 residues. V dropped 0 bases and J dropped 7 bases, with 4 bases sitting between them. CDR3 bases: TGTGCCAGCAGCTTGGCCCTCGGGGAGCTGTTTTTT. Translated, it gives CASSLALGELFF.

This chain links TRBV2 with TRBJ2-7, with 9 positions matching TRBD2. CDR3 length: 17 residues. CDR1 is SNHLY and CDR2 is FYNNEI in the germline V gene. Trimming took 0 bases from V and 5 from J; bases not matched to a gene: 11. CDR3 nucleotide sequence: TGTGCCAGCAGTGAAGCTACCGCGGGAGGGCCCTGGGACGAGCAGTACTTC. Translated, it gives CASSEATAGGPWDEQYF.

The chain carries TRBV12-3 or TRBV12-4 and TRBJ1-5; no definite D call. This CDR3 has 12 amino acids. Trimming pared 3 bases from V and 7 bases from J, leaving 7 bases between. The CDR3 DNA follows: TGTGCCAGCAGTTTCCCAGACCAGCCCCAGCATTTT. It specifies CASSFPDQPQHF.

The chain is built from TRBV19 and TRBJ1-4, with a tentative D call TRBD1 (5 bases). V lost 1 base and J 5 bases, leaving 8 bases between the germline ends. Germline CDR1 LNHDA, CDR2 SQIVND (reference sequence). The length of the CDR3 is 14 residues. CDR3 sequence (DNA): TGTGCCAGTAGTATAGGGGACGGAAATGAAAAACTGTTTTTT. Protein sequence: CASSIGDGNEKLFF. Using reference TRBV19 and TRBJ1-4 for the parts outside the CDR3, the full variable domain is DGGITQSPKYLFRKEGQNVTLSCEQNLNHDAMYWYRQDPGQGLRLIYYSQIVNDFQKGDIAEGYSVSREKKESFPLTVTSAQKNPTAFYLCASSIGDGNEKLFFGSGTQLSVL.

J is TRBJ2-7 and V is TRBV5-1, with D unclear. Germline V CDR1 and CDR2: SGHRS, YFSETQ. There are 15 residues in the CDR3. With 4 bases removed from V and 6 bases from J, the gap between germline ends came to 20 bases. CDR3 nucleotide sequence: TGCGCCAGCAGCGCCCGGGTGATAGAATTGGGCGAGCAGTACTTC. Protein product: CASSARVIELGEQYF.

The J gene is TRBJ2-4, the V gene TRBV28; 7 bases are a match to TRBD1. Germline V gene sequence: CDR1 MDHEN, CDR2 SYDVKM. The CDR3 is 15 amino acids. The junction had 7 bases not matched to a gene; V was cut back by 4 bases and J by 4 bases. The CDR3 spells CASSSFSGQKNIQYF. The DNA of the CDR3 is TGTGCCAGCAGTTCCTTTTCGGGACAGAAAAACATTCAGTACTTC.

This sequence joins TRBV6-5 and TRBJ2-5; D might be TRBD2 (6 bases). The CDR3 has 13 residues. CDR1 is MNHEY and CDR2 is SVGAGI in the germline V gene. V lost 7 bases, J lost 1 base, and 10 bases lay in between. CDR3 bases: TGTGCCAGCACCGGGGAGGTCCAAGAGACCCAGTACTTC. Residues: CASTGEVQETQYF.

CDR3 loop: CASSLDLQGNTGELFF. DNA for the CDR3: TGTGCCAGCAGCTTGGATCTTCAGGGGAACACCGGGGAGCTGTTTTTT. The chain carries TRBV5-4 and TRBJ2-2; TRBD1 might be the D (5 bases). V lost 0 bases, J lost 1 base, and 10 bases lay in between. Germline V CDR1 and CDR2: SGHNT, YYREEE (reference sequence). This CDR3 region has 16 residues.

J is TRBJ2-7 and V is TRBV5-4; TRBD2 matches 7 bases. CDR1 and CDR2 (germline): SGHNT, YYREEE (reference sequence). This CDR3 region has 14 residues. Trimming cost V 3 bases and J 3 bases; bases outside gene matches: 6. The CDR3 region has the DNA TGTGCCAGCAGCTCGGAGTGGGGGGGCTACGAGCAGTACTTC. Amino acid sequence: CASSSEWGGYEQYF. Full variable domain (remainder filled in from reference TRBV5-4 and TRBJ2-7): ETGVTQSPTHLIKTRGQQVTLRCSSQSGHNTVSWYQQALGQGPQFIFQYYREEENGRGNFPPRFSGLQFPNYSSELNVNALELDDSALYLCASSSEWGGYEQYFGPGTRLTVT.

This clone was seen a single time. The chain has TRBV11-3 and TRBJ2-7; D unclear. The CDR3 is made up of 12 amino acids. Germline V gene lookup returns CDR1 SGHNT and CDR2 YENEEA. Trimming removed 8 bases at V and 2 bases at J, with 10 bases between. The CDR3 region has the DNA TGTGCCAGCGCCGGCCAGACCTACGAGCAGTACTTC. The encoded protein is CASAGQTYEQYF.

The chain uses TRBV14 and TRBJ2-5; D may be TRBD1 (5 bases). Germline loops: CDR1 SGHDN, CDR2 FVKESK. V was pared by 4 bases and J by 9 bases, with 18 bases between. This CDR3 region has 14 residues. Written as DNA, the CDR3 is TGTGCCAGCAGCCCCCAGGGCCTCAAAGGGGCCCAGTACTTC. Amino acid sequence: CASSPQGLKGAQYF.

This clone was seen once. The gene calls are TRBV18 and TRBJ2-1; no clear D. The CDR3 totals 13 residues. The germline V and J ends were trimmed by 6 bases and 1 base, with 7 bases remaining between them. Germline assignment: CDR1 KGHSH and CDR2 LQKENI. CDR3 protein: CASSRESYNEQFF. For the CDR3, the DNA is TGTGCCAGCTCCCGCGAGTCCTACAATGAGCAGTTCTTC.

The V and J genes are TRBV28 and TRBJ1-1; D not certain. V lost 3 bases and J lost 4, with 9 bases in between. The CDR3 sequence is 13 residues long. In germline, CDR1 is MDHEN, CDR2 SYDVKM. CDR3 region: CASSLGFATEAFF. CDR3 in DNA: TGTGCCAGCAGTTTGGGGTTCGCCACTGAAGCTTTCTTT.

In DNA form, the CDR3 reads TGTGCCAGCAGCTTAATAGCCGTGACAGGGGACTTTAATTCACCCCTCCACTTT. It yields the protein CASSLIAVTGDFNSPLHF. The rearrangement links TRBV7-8 to TRBJ1-6; 8 bases line up with TRBD1. The ends lost 2 bases at V and 6 bases at J; junction bases unmatched: 12. Germline assignment: CDR1 SGHVS and CDR2 FQNEAQ. CDR3 size: 18 residues.

V and J are TRBV11-3 and TRBJ2-7; either TRBD1 or TRBD2 may supply D (5 bases each). CDR1 and CDR2 from the germline V gene are SGHNT and YENEEA. This CDR3 has 16 amino acids. Trimming pared 0 bases from V and 5 bases from J, leaving 17 bases between. The CDR3 loop reads CASSLDTGAKGHEQYF. For the CDR3, the DNA is TGTGCCAGCAGCTTAGACACCGGGGCCAAGGGCCACGAGCAGTACTTC.

This chain connects TRBV27 to TRBJ1-5, with D uncertain. Per germline, CDR1 MNHEY and CDR2 SMNVEV (reference sequence). There are 13 residues in the CDR3. The V end lost 2 bases, the J end lost 6 bases, and 8 bases lay between the germline ends. The CDR3, as DNA: TGTGCCAGCAGTTTAGGAGGGCCTCAGCCCCAGCATTTT. It is translated as CASSLGGPQPQHF.

The chain combines TRBV2 with TRBJ1-1, with D possibly being TRBD1 (5 bases). V lost 3 bases to trimming and J lost 1 base, with 12 bases between them. From germline, CDR1 is SNHLY and CDR2 FYNNEI. The CDR3 consists of 15 residues. The DNA of the CDR3 is TGTGCCAGCAGTGAGGGACGCATTTGGAACACTGAAGCTTTCTTT. Residues: CASSEGRIWNTEAFF.

The chain combines TRBV9 with TRBJ2-1; no clear D. The length of the CDR3 is 15 residues. V gave up 4 bases and J gave up 0 bases, with 11 bases separating them. Germline CDR1 reads SGDLS; CDR2 reads YYNGEE. In DNA, the CDR3 is TGTGCCAGCAGCCCCCGCGACCGCTCCTACAATGAGCAGTTCTTC. Its protein product is CASSPRDRSYNEQFF.

This rearrangement joins TRBV19 to TRBJ1-2; D not resolved. This CDR3 contains 15 residues. Germline V gives CDR1 LNHDA, CDR2 SQIVND (reference sequence). V was pared by 7 bases and J by 1 base, with 16 bases between. The CDR3 spells CASTAAPEGNYGYTF. The CDR3 region has the DNA TGTGCCAGTACCGCAGCACCGGAGGGTAACTATGGCTACACCTTC.

V gene TRBV30 combines with J gene TRBJ2-1, with D possibly matching TRBD2 (6 bases). This CDR3 has 12 amino acids. V was trimmed by 8 bases and J by 10 bases, leaving 18 bases between them. Germline CDR1 and CDR2: GTSNPN and SVGIG (reference sequence). CDR3 amino acids: CAGEGLRNEQFF. The CDR3 bases are TGTGCCGGAGAGGGACTCCGAAACGAGCAGTTCTTC. Filled out from reference TRBV30 and TRBJ2-1, the complete variable domain reads SQTIHQWPATLVQPVGSPLSLECTVEGTSNPNLYWYRQAAGRGLQLLFYSVGIGQISSEVPQNLSASRPQDRQFILSSKKLLLSDSGFYLCAGEGLRNEQFFGPGTRLTVL.

This sequence joins TRBV4-1 and TRBJ2-2; 12 positions match TRBD1. Looked up from germline, CDR1 is MGHRA and CDR2 is YSYEKL. This CDR3 has 18 amino acids. The V and J ends lost 0 bases and 3 bases, in that order; junction bases with no gene match: 5. CDR3 nucleotides: TGCGCCAGCAGCCAAGATGGGGGACAGGGGGCTGACACCGGGGAGCTGTTTTTT. Its protein product is CASSQDGGQGADTGELFF.

The rearrangement uses TRBV10-3 and TRBJ1-1, with no clear D. CDR1 is ENHRY and CDR2 is SYGVKD in the germline V gene. This CDR3 contains 15 residues. V was trimmed by 6 bases and J by 5 bases, leaving 19 bases between them. CDR3 protein: CAIRRMKGEATEAFF. Written as DNA, the CDR3 is TGTGCCATCAGGCGCATGAAGGGTGAGGCGACTGAAGCTTTCTTT.

This chain uses TRBV27 with TRBJ1-1, with D possibly matching TRBD1 (5 bases). V lost 6 bases, J lost 5 bases, and 25 bases lay in between. Germline values: CDR1 MNHEY, CDR2 SMNVEV (reference sequence). This CDR3 is 17 amino acids long. This CDR3 is CASRLHSPDTRGTEAFF. The CDR3 coding sequence is TGTGCCAGCAGATTACACTCCCCTGACACACGGGGGACTGAAGCTTTCTTT.

This chain connects TRBV19 to TRBJ2-1; D is uncertain. The CDR3 consists of 11 residues. V was shortened by 9 bases and J by 9 bases, with 12 bases between the two germline ends. Looked up from germline, CDR1 is LNHDA and CDR2 is SQIVND (reference sequence). The CDR3 DNA reads as TGTGCCAGCAGAACCCCCCTTGAGCAGTTCTTC. This translates into CASRTPLEQFF.

The chain has TRBV12-3 or TRBV12-4 and TRBJ1-2; 8 nucleotides agree with TRBD1. V gave up 5 bases and J gave up 4 bases; unmatched junction bases: 3. The CDR3 sequence is 13 residues long. The CDR3 DNA reads TGTGCCAGCAGTATACAGGGGGGCTATGGCTACACCTTC. Amino acid sequence: CASSIQGGYGYTF.